The next 22 T cell receptor beta chains were all read from a single sample in a study of T cells in Graves' hyperthyroidism and ophthalmopathy (dated by TCRdb to about 2019). The library was built by means of multiplex PCR. For sequencing, an Illumina HiSeq 2000 was employed. Amplification of TCR beta CDR3 regions was carried out from RNA transcripts. A first-round RT-PCR of the TCR CDR3 used the HTBI primer set with the Qiagen OneStep RT-PCR kit. TCRdb reanalyzed the raw reads on its own, using fastp at Q25 for trimming and MiXCR for clone calling, and kept in-frame beta chains. Entries that share a CDR3 protein sequence are merged under the most common genes and DNA. In all, the sample holds about 270,000 distinct CDR3 sequences, and around 26% of those were seen once. Under 40% of the sample is held by the ten biggest clonotypes. Sample: blood. The receptors here all came from a middle-aged woman with Graves' ophthalmopathy.

This clonotype was found many times. CDR3 protein: CATTNRERGEQYF. For the CDR3, the DNA is TGTGCCACTACGAACAGGGAAAGGGGCGAGCAGTACTTC. The rearrangement joins TRBV2 to TRBJ2-7; D is possibly TRBD1 (6 bases). V lost 10 bases to trimming and J lost 6 bases, with 19 bases between them. CDR1 and CDR2 from the germline V gene are SNHLY and FYNNEI. The length of the CDR3 is 13 residues.

This clonotype was found many times. This sequence joins TRBV20-1 and TRBJ1-1, with TRBD1 matching 10 bases. V trimming: 5 bases; J trimming: 4 bases; junction bases outside the gene matches: 10. The CDR3 sequence is 15 residues long. Germline V gene data show CDR1 as DFQATT and CDR2 as SNEGSKA (reference sequence). This CDR3 reads CSAGGQGRDSTEAFF. As DNA, the CDR3 is TGCAGTGCTGGGGGACAGGGGAGGGATAGCACTGAAGCTTTCTTT.

The sample holds many counts of this clonotype. CDR3 in amino acids: CASSFDPNYGYTF. The CDR3 coding sequence is TGTGCCAGCAGCTTTGATCCTAACTATGGCTACACCTTC. The rearrangement joins TRBV7-9 to TRBJ1-2; no clear D. Germline CDR1 SEHNR, CDR2 FQNEAQ (reference sequence). V gave up 3 bases and J gave up 0 bases, with 5 bases separating them. The CDR3 is 13 residues long. The full variable domain, its missing parts supplied by reference TRBV7-9 and TRBJ1-2, is DTGVSQNPRHKITKRGQNVTFRCDPISEHNRLYWYRQTLGQGPEFLTYFQNEAQLEKSRLLSDRFSAERPKGSFSTLEIQRTEQGDSAMYLCASSFDPNYGYTFGSGTRLTVV.

The sample holds many counts of this clonotype. The J gene is TRBJ1-1, the V gene TRBV20-1; no firm D call. The CDR3 loop spans 15 amino acids. CDR1 is DFQATT, CDR2 SNEGSKA, per germline (reference sequence). Trimming removed 0 bases at V and 2 bases at J, with 13 bases between. CDR3 sequence: CSARDQRGRNTEAFF. CDR3 in DNA: TGCAGTGCTAGAGATCAGAGAGGGCGAAACACTGAAGCTTTCTTT.

This clonotype was seen repeatedly, ten times or more. The rearrangement uses TRBV29-1 and TRBJ1-1; TRBD1 aligns across 10 bases. Germline CDR1 reads SQVTM; CDR2 reads ANQGSEA. CDR3 length equals 14 residues. Losses at the gene ends were 4 bases for V and 5 bases for J; bases not matched to a gene: 7. The CDR3 DNA follows: TGCAGCGTTGCAAAGGGGGACAGGGGTACTGAAGCTTTCTTT. This encodes CSVAKGDRGTEAFF.

This clonotype was seen many times. V gene TRBV27 combines with J gene TRBJ2-6; 8 bases agree with TRBD1. The CDR3 runs to 14 residues. Trimming at V came to 6 bases and at J to 10 bases, leaving 8 bases not matched to a gene. Germline V CDR1 and CDR2: MNHEY, SMNVEV (reference sequence). This CDR3 is CASRGIQGGNVLTF. The DNA of the CDR3 is TGTGCCAGCAGGGGGATACAGGGGGGAAACGTCCTGACTTTC.

Many counts were recorded for this clonotype. The rearrangement joins TRBV2 to TRBJ2-5; 7 positions agree with TRBD1. V trimming: 11 bases; J trimming: 0 bases; junction bases outside the gene matches: 12. CDR3 length: 15 residues. CDR1 SNHLY and CDR2 FYNNEI come from the germline V gene. CDR3 DNA sequence: TGTGCCTCCTCCGGGGACAGAGACGACCAAGAGACCCAGTACTTC. It translates to CASSGDRDDQETQYF.

This clonotype was recorded at least ten times. This chain links TRBV9 with TRBJ1-1; TRBD1 matches 7 bases. CDR3 size: 14 residues. In germline, CDR1 is SGDLS, CDR2 YYNGEE. The ends lost 3 bases at V and 5 bases at J; junction bases unmatched: 7. The CDR3 coding sequence is TGTGCCAGCAGCGCCCCGGGACAGAGGACTGAAGCTTTCTTT. Translating gives CASSAPGQRTEAFF.

The chain joins TRBV9 to TRBJ2-7, with D tentatively TRBD2 (5 bases). The CDR3 covers 14 residues. Trimming took 0 bases from V and 6 from J, leaving 13 bases between them. Germline CDR1 and CDR2: SGDLS and YYNGEE. CDR3 residues: CASSVAGSGFEQYF. The CDR3 region has the DNA TGTGCCAGCAGCGTAGCGGGATCAGGCTTCGAGCAGTACTTC.

Ten or more counts support this clonotype. The gene calls are TRBV11-2 and TRBJ2-2, with a weak D call TRBD2 (5 bases). There are 14 residues in the CDR3. The V end was cut by 0 bases, the J end by 5 bases, with 7 bases between. Germline CDR1 and CDR2: SGHAT and FQNNGV. In DNA form, the CDR3 reads TGTGCCAGCAGCTTAGACCCGGGGACCGGGGAGCTGTTTTTT. It translates to CASSLDPGTGELFF. Full variable domain (rest looked up from reference TRBV11-2 and TRBJ2-2): EAGVAQSPRYKIIEKRQSVAFWCNPISGHATLYWYQQILGQGPKLLIQFQNNGVVDDSQLPKDRFSAERLKGVDSTLKIQPAKLEDSAVYLCASSLDPGTGELFFGEGSRLTVL.

This clonotype was counted many times. The rearrangement joins TRBV30 to TRBJ1-1; no reliable D call. CDR1 is GTSNPN, CDR2 SVGIG, per germline (reference sequence). With 4 bases removed from V and 2 bases from J, the gap between germline ends came to 11 bases. This CDR3 region has 13 residues. CDR3 DNA: TGTGCCTGGACAGTCGCGAAAAACACTGAAGCTTTCTTT. Its protein is CAWTVAKNTEAFF.

The V gene is TRBV12-3 or TRBV12-4, the J gene TRBJ1-2; 9 positions match TRBD1. The CDR3 contains 16 residues. J lost 4 bases, V lost 5 bases, and 11 bases had no gene match. The CDR3 sequence is CASSPTGTGNPYGYTF. Written as DNA, the CDR3 is TGTGCCAGCAGTCCGACCGGGACAGGGAATCCCTATGGCTACACCTTC.

This clonotype has a count of ten or more. The V and J genes are TRBV5-5 and TRBJ1-2; a weak D match, TRBD1 (6 bases). With 0 bases removed from V and 4 bases from J, the gap between germline ends came to 7 bases. This CDR3 has 13 residues. Germline V gene sequence: CDR1 SGHKS, CDR2 YYEKEE (reference sequence). The CDR3 DNA follows: TGTGCCAGCAGCTTGGCGGACAGCTATGGCTACACCTTC. It is translated as CASSLADSYGYTF. The entire variable domain, with the rest obtained from reference TRBV5-5 and TRBJ1-2, is as follows: DAGVTQSPTHLIKTRGQQVTLRCSPISGHKSVSWYQQVLGQGPQFIFQYYEKEERGRGNFPDRFSARQFPNYSSELNVNALLLGDSALYLCASSLADSYGYTFGSGTRLTVV.

This clonotype was recorded at least ten times. The chain uses TRBV28 and TRBJ2-5, with 15 nucleotides matching TRBD2. V trimming: 6 bases; J trimming: 5 bases; junction bases outside the gene matches: 4. The CDR3 is made up of 15 amino acids. Germline V gene sequence: CDR1 MDHEN, CDR2 SYDVKM. The CDR3 sequence: CASRHGLAGGETQYF. The DNA of the CDR3 is TGTGCCAGCAGACACGGACTAGCGGGAGGGGAGACCCAGTACTTC.

This clonotype was observed many times. This rearrangement joins TRBV28 to TRBJ1-2; D is undetermined. Germline V gives CDR1 MDHEN, CDR2 SYDVKM. CDR3 length equals 10 residues. Trimming removed 5 bases at V and 8 bases at J, with 6 bases between. The CDR3 protein is CASSNIGYTF. The CDR3 region has the DNA TGTGCCAGCAGTAATATAGGCTACACCTTC.

This clonotype was detected ten times or more. This sequence joins TRBV27 and TRBJ2-7; 8 nucleotides match TRBD1. Germline lookup yields CDR1 MNHEY and CDR2 SMNVEV (reference sequence). CDR3 length: 15 amino acids. The junction had 9 bases not matched to a gene; V was cut back by 6 bases and J by 2 bases. The CDR3 sequence is CASRMAGTGTYEQYF. Written as DNA, the CDR3 is TGTGCCAGCAGAATGGCCGGGACAGGCACCTACGAGCAGTACTTC.

The chain has TRBV12-3 or TRBV12-4 and TRBJ2-5, with 7 bases lining up with TRBD1. The CDR3 length is 13 residues. The junction had 8 bases not matched to a gene; V was cut back by 6 bases and J by 7 bases. In DNA form, the CDR3 reads TGTGCCAGCAGCAGGGGACAGACGGGGACCCAGTACTTC. Residues: CASSRGQTGTQYF.

The chain's CDR3 is CASTIPETQYF. For the CDR3, the DNA is TGTGCCAGCACCATACCAGAGACCCAGTACTTC. V usage is TRBV12-3 or TRBV12-4 and J usage is TRBJ2-5; D unclear. This CDR3 has 11 amino acids. Trimming removed 7 bases from V and 4 bases from J, with 7 bases in between.

The chain is built from TRBV28 and TRBJ1-2, with 7 bases identical to TRBD1. The CDR3 sequence is 15 residues long. Germline values: CDR1 MDHEN, CDR2 SYDVKM. V shed 4 bases, J shed 2 bases, and the junction held 7 bases outside the gene matches. DNA of the CDR3: TGTGCCAGCAGTTCCACAGGGGACCGAAACTATGGCTACACCTTC. Translated, it gives CASSSTGDRNYGYTF.

This clonotype was seen at least ten times. The chain uses TRBV29-1 and TRBJ2-5, with 8 bases aligning to TRBD1. J gave up 4 bases and V 4 bases, and 5 bases lay outside the gene matches. This CDR3 spans 13 amino acids. Germline CDR1 is SQVTM and CDR2 is ANQGSEA. The chain's CDR3 is CSVAYRGRETQYF. Here the CDR3 DNA reads TGCAGCGTTGCTTACAGGGGGAGAGAGACCCAGTACTTC.

This clonotype was detected ten times or more. CDR3 DNA sequence: TGTGCCAGCAGCGGCGGACTAGCGGCGAACACCGGGGAGCTGTTTTTT. It is translated as CASSGGLAANTGELFF. The J gene is TRBJ2-2, the V gene TRBV9; 10 bases are a match to TRBD2. V lost 3 bases, J lost 0 bases, and 2 bases stayed unmatched. From germline, CDR1 is SGDLS and CDR2 YYNGEE. The CDR3 spans 16 residues.

Ten or more counts support this clonotype. The chain employs TRBV18 and TRBJ1-2; TRBD1 is a possible D gene (6 bases). The CDR3 covers 13 residues. The V end lost 4 bases, the J end lost 5 bases, and 11 bases lay between the germline ends. Germline CDR1 is KGHSH and CDR2 is LQKENI. The CDR3 spells CASSLLRGYGYTF. CDR3 nucleotides: TGTGCCAGCTCACTCCTCAGGGGATATGGCTACACCTTC.